This is a list of T cell receptor beta chains from one sample in a study of cytomegalovirus exposure and HLA in healthy donors. Data came from immunoSEQ multiplex PCR; TCRdb stores just in-frame clones and leaves some out. The data show 90,000 to 150,000 clones, with 73% seen just once and around 4% held by the top ten. Sequencing input: PBMCs. Receptor source: a middle-aged woman in good health and CMV-seronegative. Both conserved end residues are trimmed from each CDR3. A D gene is named only where the DNA matches it firmly.

TRBV4-2,TRBD2,TRBJ2-7,ASSQDLGLAGAGVYEQY
TRBV28,TRBD1,TRBJ1-2,ASSLLQGAQGGYT
TRBV7-2,TRBD2,TRBJ2-3,ASSLGASSGGAGDTQY
TRBV7-8,.,TRBJ1-6,ASSPTRQTGDSPLH
TRBV28,TRBD2,TRBJ2-7,ASSSPFGTSGSYEQY
TRBV2,TRBD2,TRBJ2-7,ASSPSSGGAYEQY
TRBV6-5,TRBD2,TRBJ2-5,ASSYIRTSGGETQY
TRBV7-9,TRBD2,TRBJ2-3,ASSKRETDTQY
TRBV7-2,.,.,ASSSNAAKYEQY
TRBV30,.,TRBJ2-7,AWRELPRDGAYEQY
TRBV4-1,.,TRBJ2-7,ASSLVQGLYEQY
TRBV2,.,TRBJ1-5,ASSDRGVNQPQH
TRBV29-1,.,TRBJ2-7,SAWGENTYEQY
TRBV29-1,.,TRBJ1-1,SVDQGLNTEAF
TRBV6-5,TRBD1,TRBJ2-7,ASSYSRTGAYEQY
TRBV25-1,.,TRBJ2-1,ASTRKAGAHYNEQF
TRBV7-8,TRBD2,TRBJ2-3,ASSFDPQGLAVGTDTQY
TRBV5-1,TRBD2,TRBJ2-7,ASRNQRGEQY
TRBV6-4,TRBD2,TRBJ2-3,ASSDSLGGADTQY
TRBV7-9,.,TRBJ2-7,ASSLALGVRLLDEQY
TRBV28,.,TRBJ2-7,ASSFGGSSYEQY
TRBV7-3,TRBD2,TRBJ2-5,ASSPQQRGAGETQY
TRBV9,TRBD2,TRBJ2-3,ASSVGTRSTDTQY
TRBV23-1,.,TRBJ2-1,ASSQSQDYNEQF
TRBV5-5,.,TRBJ1-1,ASSLFAGLGTEAF
TRBV28,.,TRBJ2-1,ASSSTADSTGRNEQF
TRBV5-6,TRBD2,TRBJ2-2,ASSTILAGGGGELF
TRBV7-9,TRBD2,TRBJ2-5,ASSLGTSGSQETQY
TRBV7-2,TRBD2,TRBJ2-2,ASSPGLATGELF
TRBV21-1,.,TRBJ2-7,ASSGTSGVYEQY
TRBV7-3,.,.,ASSKGLGNEQY
TRBV7-6,.,TRBJ2-7,ASSEQVIYYEQY
TRBV2,TRBD2,TRBJ2-3,ASSVGAGGTDTQY
TRBV19,.,TRBJ1-6,ASSIRQAYNSPLH
TRBV4-1,TRBD1,TRBJ1-1,ASSRTGGITEAF
TRBV6-5,.,TRBJ2-3,ASSYSFWQTDTQY
TRBV11-2,.,TRBJ1-3,ASSPRAFSGNTIY
TRBV7-2,.,TRBJ2-4,ASSFPQPAKNIQY
TRBV27,TRBD2,TRBJ2-7,ASSLGTSGEQY
TRBV6-1,.,TRBJ1-6,ASSELQGTNSPLH
TRBV19,.,TRBJ2-5,ASSIDLETQY
TRBV6-1,.,TRBJ2-7,ASSALGGSYEQY
TRBV5-1,.,TRBJ1-6,ASSLAGHSPLH
TRBV7-3,.,TRBJ2-3,ASSPGTGHLTDTQY
TRBV6-6,.,TRBJ2-1,ASSYNRGYNEQF
TRBV7-8,TRBD1,TRBJ1-6,ASSSGQWANNSPLH
TRBV7-2,TRBD2,TRBJ2-1,ASSLVGLAGVSEQF
TRBV18,TRBD1,TRBJ2-5,ASSPRRTGGQETQY
TRBV5-1,TRBD1,TRBJ2-2,ASSFTGDPNTGELF
TRBV5-6,.,TRBJ2-2,ASSWGQNTGELF
TRBV6-5,TRBD1,TRBJ1-1,ASRSDRDKAF